These 32 T cell receptor beta chains originate from one sample sequenced in a study of cytomegalovirus exposure and HLA in healthy donors. The data were produced by immunoSEQ multiplex PCR, yet TCRdb's version contains in-frame clones alone and is incomplete. The sample yields around 200,000 clones, 88% seen once. Specimen: PBMCs. Source of these receptors: a woman between 18 and 30 years old in good health and CMV-seronegative.

Points on this clone: The junction does not match germline at one end; this may be a read error. The rearrangement joins TRBV6-5 to TRBJ2-7; D may be TRBD1 (6 bases). The CDR3 consists of 13 residues. Germline V gene sequence: CDR1 MNHEY, CDR2 SVGAGI. Here the CDR3 reads CAISEQGIHEQYF. The CDR3 nucleotides read TGTGCCATCAGTGAACAGGGAATCCACGAGCAGTACTTC.

The genes are TRBV29-1 and TRBJ1-2, with a weak D call TRBD1 (6 bases). This CDR3 has 11 amino acids. V shed 6 bases and J shed 4 bases, with 9 bases lying between them. CDR1 is SQVTM, CDR2 ANQGSEA, per germline. The CDR3 coding sequence is TGCAGCGTCGACAGGCGCTATGGCTACACCTTC. This sequence encodes CSVDRRYGYTF.

The CDR3 sequence: CAWSVSGVTGNTIYF. The CDR3 nucleotides are TGTGCCTGGAGTGTTTCAGGTGTCACTGGAAACACCATATATTTT. The genes are TRBV30 and TRBJ1-3; D remains ambiguous. This CDR3 has 15 residues. Germline V lookup: CDR1 GTSNPN, CDR2 SVGIG (reference sequence). The germline V and J ends were trimmed by 0 bases and 2 bases, with 11 bases remaining between them.

This chain connects TRBV15 to TRBJ2-5, with 10 bases identical to TRBD2. Germline loops: CDR1 LNHNV, CDR2 YYDKDF (reference sequence). Trimming at V came to 5 bases and at J to 5 bases, leaving 11 bases not matched to a gene. The CDR3 sequence is 16 residues long. The CDR3 sequence is CATSGASPGLAETQYF. The DNA for the CDR3 is TGTGCCACCAGCGGCGCCTCCCCGGGACTAGCGGAGACCCAGTACTTC.

This chain connects TRBV6-5 to TRBJ2-7; D is ambiguous. Germline V gene data show CDR1 as MNHEY and CDR2 as SVGAGI. Trimming cost V 11 bases and J 2 bases, with 13 bases left between them. The CDR3 runs to 12 residues. The CDR3 here is CAARDTTYEQYF. CDR3 nucleotides: TGTGCCGCCCGAGATACCACCTACGAGCAGTACTTC.

The genes are TRBV7-8 and TRBJ2-7, with 9 bases aligning to TRBD2. V was pared by 5 bases and J by 2 bases, with 13 bases of the junction left unmatched. CDR3 length equals 17 residues. The germline CDR1 and CDR2 sequences are SGHVS and FQNEAQ. CDR3 protein: CASSPLAGAHPTYEQYF. In DNA, the CDR3 is TGTGCCAGCAGCCCCTTAGCGGGAGCCCACCCCACCTACGAGCAGTACTTC.

As to this clone: Other DNA sequences from this sample encode an identical CDR3 as well. The chain joins TRBV7-9 to TRBJ2-7; D possibly corresponds to TRBD1 (6 bases). Germline CDR1 reads SEHNR; CDR2 reads FQNEAQ (reference sequence). The CDR3 has 14 residues. V was clipped by 1 base and J by 1 base, with 8 bases between them. CDR3: CASSLVGASYEQYF. CDR3 DNA sequence: TGTGCCAGCAGCTTAGTGGGGGCATCCTACGAGCAGTACTTC.

The chain couples TRBV19 to TRBJ1-1, with 7 nucleotides matching TRBD1. The CDR3 loop spans 13 amino acids. Germline loops: CDR1 LNHDA, CDR2 SQIVND (reference sequence). V dropped 5 bases and J dropped 4; count of bases not matched to a gene: 4. CDR3 in amino acids: CASSHRGSTEAFF. CDR3 DNA: TGTGCCAGTAGTCACAGGGGTAGCACTGAAGCTTTCTTT.

A few counts support this clone. This chain links TRBV5-1 with TRBJ1-5; 11 bases align to TRBD1. Germline V CDR1 and CDR2: SGHRS, YFSETQ. This CDR3 has 16 residues. J gave up 6 bases and V 3 bases, and 8 bases lay outside the gene matches. CDR3 amino acids: CASSWSRDRGSQPQHF. In DNA, the CDR3 is TGCGCCAGCAGCTGGAGTCGGGACAGGGGGAGTCAGCCCCAGCATTTT.

This clone has more than one count but fewer than ten. The chain is built from TRBV7-2 and TRBJ1-2; D is perhaps TRBD1 (5 bases). Germline CDR1 and CDR2: SGHTA and FQGNSA. With 1 base removed from V and 3 bases from J, the gap between germline ends came to 9 bases. This CDR3 contains 14 residues. CDR3 nucleotide sequence: TGTGCCAGCAGCTTAGGTGTAGGGGACTATGGCTACACCTTC. Its translation is CASSLGVGDYGYTF.

This clone was counted once. This chain connects TRBV28 to TRBJ2-1; a weak D match, TRBD2 (6 bases). Germline CDR1 is MDHEN and CDR2 is SYDVKM. V shed 3 bases and J shed 0 bases, with 21 bases lying between them. This CDR3 spans 19 amino acids. CDR3 sequence (DNA): TGTGCCAGCAGTTTTCCCGGGAGTACCCCTTCGAGCTCCTACAATGAGCAGTTCTTC. It is translated as CASSFPGSTPSSSYNEQFF. The whole variable domain, filled in from reference TRBV28 and TRBJ2-1, reads DVKVTQSSRYLVKRTGEKVFLECVQDMDHENMFWYRQDPGLGLRLIYFSYDVKMKEKGDIPEGYSVSREKKERFSLILESASTNQTSMYLCASSFPGSTPSSSYNEQFFGPGTRLTVL.

The chain has TRBV23-1 and TRBJ1-2; 7 positions match TRBD1. TRBV23-1 is an ORF, and what it does is uncertain. CDR3 size: 15 residues. The V gene end was trimmed by 6 bases and the J gene end by 3 bases; junction bases not matched to a gene: 10. DNA for the CDR3: TGCGCCAGCAGCCTGGACAGGCCCTTATACTATGGCTACACCTTC. It codes for CASSLDRPLYYGYTF.

The CDR3 region is CASNSYGRASYEQYF. CDR3 bases: TGTGCCAGCAATTCCTATGGCAGGGCATCCTACGAGCAGTACTTC. V gene TRBV6-1 combines with J gene TRBJ2-7; tentative D call: TRBD1 (5 bases). CDR1 MNHNS and CDR2 SASEGT come from the germline V gene. The CDR3 extends over 15 amino acids. The germline V and J ends were trimmed by 7 bases and 1 base, with 17 bases remaining between them.

This clone was found once. The chain has TRBV2 and TRBJ1-5; 8 bases are a match to TRBD1. The trim removed 5 bases at V and 5 bases at J, leaving 5 bases unmatched. Germline V gene sequence: CDR1 SNHLY, CDR2 FYNNEI. This CDR3 is 14 amino acids long. CDR3 bases: TGTGCCAGCAGTCTTGGACAGGGTTATCAGCCCCAGCATTTT. Translation gives CASSLGQGYQPQHF.

The chain couples TRBV5-4 to TRBJ1-2; 9 bases line up with TRBD1. Germline CDR1 and CDR2: SGHNT and YYREEE (reference sequence). This CDR3 contains 15 residues. V shed 2 bases and J 6 bases; nucleotides not matched to a gene: 8. The DNA of the CDR3 is TGTGCCAGCAGCTTTCTCGACAGGGGGTTTGATGGCTACACCTTC. Translation gives CASSFLDRGFDGYTF.

This clone appeared once. The J gene is TRBJ2-7, the V gene TRBV7-2; the D gene is possibly TRBD1 (6 bases). CDR1 and CDR2 from the germline V gene are SGHTA and FQGNSA. Trimming cost V 5 bases and J 2 bases, with 10 bases left between them. The CDR3 has 13 residues. The CDR3: CASSPGAPYEQYF. Written as DNA, the CDR3 is TGTGCCAGCAGCCCAGGGGCCCCCTACGAGCAGTACTTC.

The chain combines TRBV28 with TRBJ1-1; TRBD1 matches 9 bases. The CDR3 is made up of 14 amino acids. Germline V gene sequence: CDR1 MDHEN, CDR2 SYDVKM. The ends lost 2 bases at V and 10 bases at J; junction bases unmatched: 8. The CDR3 bases are TGTGCCAGCAGTTTAAAAACAGGGGGCGCTCTAGCTTTCTTT. Protein product: CASSLKTGGALAFF. The full variable domain, completed using reference TRBV28 and TRBJ1-1, is DVKVTQSSRYLVKRTGEKVFLECVQDMDHENMFWYRQDPGLGLRLIYFSYDVKMKEKGDIPEGYSVSREKKERFSLILESASTNQTSMYLCASSLKTGGALAFFGQGTRLTVV.

V usage is TRBV6-1 and J usage is TRBJ1-1; tentative D call: TRBD1 (6 bases). CDR1 and CDR2 from the germline V gene are MNHNS and SASEGT. V lost 7 bases to trimming and J lost 4 bases, with 16 bases between them. The CDR3 extends over 14 amino acids. The CDR3 DNA follows: TGTGCCAGCATCGACAGGCCCCTGGGCACTGAAGCTTTCTTT. This codes for CASIDRPLGTEAFF.

This chain joins TRBV7-2 and TRBJ2-7; D might be TRBD1 (6 bases). Trimming removed 1 base from V and 2 bases from J, with 12 bases in between. The CDR3 extends over 15 amino acids. Per the germline V gene, CDR1 is SGHTA and CDR2 is FQGNSA. Here the CDR3 DNA reads TGTGCCAGCAGCTTAGAGGACAGAAGGCCCTACGAGCAGTACTTC. This gives the protein CASSLEDRRPYEQYF.

This chain links TRBV13 with TRBJ1-2, with D hard to call. V lost 4 bases and J 6 bases, leaving 6 bases between the germline ends. CDR1 is PRHDT, CDR2 FYEKMQ, per germline (reference sequence). The CDR3 contains 11 residues. The CDR3 protein is CASSSTDGYTF. The CDR3 DNA is TGTGCCAGCAGCTCAACGGATGGCTACACCTTC.

The chain couples TRBV28 to TRBJ1-5; the D gene is possibly TRBD1 (5 bases). V gave up 1 base and J gave up 2 bases, with 12 bases separating them. The CDR3 spans 16 residues. Germline CDR1 reads MDHEN; CDR2 reads SYDVKM. The CDR3 coding sequence is TGTGCCAGCAGTTTATTATTCAGGGCCCGCAATCAGCCCCAGCATTTT. It is translated as CASSLLFRARNQPQHF.

The chain joins TRBV10-2 to TRBJ1-4, with D unresolved. Germline V gene sequence: CDR1 WSHSY, CDR2 SAAADI. CDR3 length: 14 amino acids. Between the trimmed V and J ends, which lost 3 bases and 2 bases, there was a span of 7 bases. The CDR3 reads CASSEWQTNEKLFF. Here the CDR3 DNA reads TGCGCCAGCAGTGAATGGCAGACTAATGAAAAACTGTTTTTT.

This clone was picked up one time. V is TRBV9 and J is TRBJ2-3; tentatively, D is TRBD2 (6 bases). This CDR3 comprises 17 residues. Trimming stripped 3 bases from V and 0 bases from J, with 17 bases between. CDR1 and CDR2 (germline): SGDLS, YYNGEE. DNA of the CDR3: TGTGCCAGCAGCGCCCTATTGGGCGGGACTAGCACAGATACGCAGTATTTT. Translated, it gives CASSALLGGTSTDTQYF. Filled out from reference TRBV9 and TRBJ2-3, the complete variable domain reads DSGVTQTPKHLITATGQRVTLRCSPRSGDLSVYWYQQSLDQGLQFLIQYYNGEERAKGNILERFSAQQFPDLHSELNLSSLELGDSALYFCASSALLGGTSTDTQYFGPGTRLTVL.

The sample holds one count of this clone. The chain couples TRBV9 to TRBJ2-5; 8 bases line up with TRBD2. Unmatched junction bases numbered 7, after V lost 0 bases and J lost 0 bases. Germline CDR1 SGDLS, CDR2 YYNGEE. The CDR3 has 17 residues. This chain's CDR3 is CASSVAGSGTYQETQYF. The CDR3 DNA reads as TGTGCCAGCAGCGTAGCGGGTAGCGGGACGTACCAAGAGACCCAGTACTTC.

The chain is built from TRBV13 and TRBJ2-1; no clear D. The V end lost 2 bases, the J end lost 5 bases, and 7 bases lay between the germline ends. CDR1 and CDR2 (germline): PRHDT, FYEKMQ (reference sequence). The CDR3 covers 13 residues. The CDR3 nucleotides are TGTGCCAGCAGCTTAAGAGTTCACAATGAGCAGTTCTTC. Translated: CASSLRVHNEQFF.

This rearrangement joins TRBV7-2 to TRBJ2-1; 12 bases fit TRBD2. The germline V gene encodes CDR1 SGHTA and CDR2 FQGNSA. The CDR3 extends over 16 amino acids. V gave up 4 bases and J gave up 3 bases; unmatched junction bases: 4. Here the CDR3 DNA reads TGTGCCAGCAGCTCTAGCGGGGGGGTTCTCTACAATGAGCAGTTCTTC. This translates into CASSSSGGVLYNEQFF.

The genes are TRBV9 and TRBJ2-3; 10 positions agree with TRBD2. Losses at the gene ends were 4 bases for V and 4 bases for J; bases not matched to a gene: 6. The germline CDR1 and CDR2 sequences are SGDLS and YYNGEE. This CDR3 region has 15 residues. Here the CDR3 DNA reads TGTGCCAGCAGCATCACTAGCGGGAAGGCAGATACGCAGTATTTT. Amino acids: CASSITSGKADTQYF.

The CDR3 here is CASSLLRRQGFTDTQYF. The CDR3 nucleotides are TGTGCCAGCAGCTTACTACGGAGACAGGGCTTCACAGATACGCAGTATTTT. The chain couples TRBV7-8 to TRBJ2-3; TRBD1 matches 7 bases. The germline V gene has CDR1 SGHVS and CDR2 FQNEAQ. V lost 2 bases to trimming and J lost 2 bases; unmatched junction nucleotides: 10. The CDR3 sequence is 17 residues long.

This clone appeared once. The chain has TRBV5-4 and TRBJ2-6, with a tentative D call TRBD1 (5 bases). V lost 0 bases and J lost 2, with 6 bases in between. Germline V gives CDR1 SGHNT, CDR2 YYREEE (reference sequence). CDR3 length: 15 amino acids. The CDR3 loop reads CASSLAGPGANVLTF. DNA of the CDR3: TGTGCCAGCAGCTTGGCAGGGCCTGGGGCCAACGTCCTGACTTTC.

The rearrangement joins TRBV27 to TRBJ1-5; 8 bases map to TRBD1. The CDR3 runs 16 residues. The V segment lost 5 bases and the J segment 4 bases; nucleotides outside the gene matches: 10. The germline gives CDR1 MNHEY, CDR2 SMNVEV (reference sequence). The CDR3 spells CASSPSTGEVNQPQHF. As DNA, the CDR3 is TGTGCCAGCAGTCCCTCGACAGGGGAGGTTAATCAGCCCCAGCATTTT.

This rearrangement joins TRBV28 to TRBJ2-5; TRBD2 matches at 9 bases. Trimming took 4 bases from V and 5 from J; bases not matched to a gene: 8. This CDR3 has 15 amino acids. Germline V gives CDR1 MDHEN, CDR2 SYDVKM. This chain's CDR3 is CASSWGLAGMETQYF. Written as DNA, the CDR3 is TGTGCCAGCAGTTGGGGACTAGCCGGGATGGAGACCCAGTACTTC.

The chain couples TRBV7-2 to TRBJ2-1, with D maybe TRBD2 (6 bases). The germline CDR1 and CDR2 sequences are SGHTA and FQGNSA. The length of the CDR3 is 17 residues. The V gene lost 3 bases and the J gene lost 0 bases, with 15 bases spanning the gap. In nucleotides, the CDR3 is TGTGCCAGCAGCTTCGGAGCGGGTTGGAGCTCCTACAATGAGCAGTTCTTC. The encoded protein is CASSFGAGWSSYNEQFF.